These T cell receptor beta chains were read from a single sample in a study of cytomegalovirus exposure and HLA in healthy donors. This table comes from immunoSEQ multiplex PCR, and its TCRdb copy is limited to in-frame clones, with some not included. The sample carries approximately 280,000 clones, roughly 88% recorded once. The specimen sequenced was PBMCs. The receptors come from a young woman in good health and CMV-seronegative. Each CDR3 is given without its conserved first and last residue.

J gene: TRBJ2-1
V gene: TRBV10-3
CDR3 protein: AISEFGLAAGNEQF

J gene: TRBJ2-1
V gene: TRBV9
CDR3 protein: ASSVLSGASGRRDEQF

J gene: TRBJ2-3
V gene: TRBV2
CDR3 protein: ASNRGITDTQY

J gene: TRBJ2-7
V gene: TRBV28
CDR3 protein: ASLDWAGEQY

J gene: TRBJ2-3
V gene: TRBV7-7
CDR3 protein: ASSLVAGPERTQY

J gene: TRBJ2-3
V gene: TRBV10-3
CDR3 protein: AISEPGQTTGNTQY

J gene: TRBJ2-3
V gene: TRBV6-4
CDR3 protein: ASRKLAGETDTQY

J gene: TRBJ1-2
V gene: TRBV28
CDR3 protein: ASSPDSPFYGYT

J gene: TRBJ1-1
V gene: TRBV5-1
CDR3 protein: ASSTGQGNHGGEAF

J gene: TRBJ2-5
V gene: TRBV9
CDR3 protein: ASSATSGQETQY

J gene: TRBJ2-2
V gene: TRBV4-1
CDR3 protein: ASSQEPPGTANTGELF

J gene: TRBJ2-1
V gene: TRBV29-1
CDR3 protein: SVEDPHGRPHLYNEQF

J gene: TRBJ2-7
V gene: TRBV15
CDR3 protein: ATSRDLVYEQY

J gene: TRBJ1-1
V gene: TRBV6-5
CDR3 protein: ASSYSTGGPMEAF

J gene: TRBJ2-2
V gene: TRBV9
CDR3 protein: ASSFTGTGELF

J gene: TRBJ2-3
V gene: TRBV5-4
CDR3 protein: ASSAEGASTDTQY

J gene: TRBJ2-2
V gene: TRBV9
CDR3 protein: ASSGRTGGFGTGELF

J gene: TRBJ1-6
V gene: TRBV30
CDR3 protein: AWSVRDSGNSPLH

J gene: TRBJ1-6
V gene: TRBV5-5
CDR3 protein: ASSQNFGQGHSPLH

J gene: TRBJ1-2
V gene: TRBV2
CDR3 protein: ASSEEWWVLRGGYT

J gene: TRBJ1-1
V gene: TRBV6-5
CDR3 protein: ASSYSSGSSTEAF

J gene: TRBJ1-2
V gene: TRBV29-1
CDR3 protein: SADRDFYGYT

J gene: TRBJ1-5
V gene: TRBV6-5
CDR3 protein: ASRQNRADQPQH

J gene: TRBJ2-1
V gene: TRBV7-3
CDR3 protein: ASSFSGSSYNEQF

J gene: TRBJ2-1
V gene: TRBV11-2
CDR3 protein: ASKRESYYNEQF

J gene: TRBJ2-3
V gene: TRBV23-1
CDR3 protein: ASSRHLRDRVTDTQY

J gene: TRBJ1-4
V gene: TRBV11-2
CDR3 protein: ASSPRQGTDEKLF

J gene: TRBJ2-3
V gene: TRBV2
CDR3 protein: ASSVIGTDTQY

J gene: TRBJ2-5
V gene: TRBV29-1
CDR3 protein: SANRGQETQY